A selection of T cell receptor beta chains follows, all from one sample in a study of beta chain features in type 1 diabetes. Data came from immunoSEQ multiplex PCR; TCRdb stores just in-frame clones and leaves some out. The repertoire consists of around 180,000 clones, with about 13% occurring once and the leading ten covering 0.62%. Sequenced sample: central memory CD4+ T cells from blood. Receptors were obtained from a woman between 18 and 29 years old in good health. The CDR3 runs from the conserved cysteine through the conserved F or W. The D gene is left open where the match is weak. Size tells how often a clone was seen (once, few, many) or the class of an expanded clone, and some rows leave it out.

d_call	clone_size	j_call	v_call	cdr3_nt	cdr3_aa
TRBD1	few	TRBJ2-2	TRBV6-5	TGTGCCAGCAGTTCTCCGGGACAGGGGGAGTGGGAGCTGTTTTTT	CASSSPGQGEWELFF
.	.	TRBJ2-3	TRBV7-2	TGTGCCAGCAGCTTTCAGCGGAACACAGATACGCAGTATTTT	CASSFQRNTDTQYF
TRBD1	.	TRBJ2-1	TRBV7-8	TGTGCCAGCAGCTTTCAGGGGGCCCGCTTTGATGAGCAGTTCTTC	CASSFQGARFDEQFF
TRBD1	few	TRBJ1-3	TRBV4-1	TGCGCCAGCAGCCCCCCCGACAGGGTGGCTGGAAACACCATATATTTT	CASSPPDRVAGNTIYF
.	few	TRBJ2-3	TRBV28	TGTGCCAGCACCATCACAGATACGCAGTATTTT	CASTITDTQYF
TRBD1	.	TRBJ1-5	TRBV7-2	TGTGCCAGCAGCTTAGGCCCGGGACAGGGGAATCAGCCCCAGCATTTT	CASSLGPGQGNQPQHF
TRBD2	.	TRBJ2-7	TRBV28	TGTGCCAGCAGTCTTCCCGGGACTAGGAGTCGGGAGCAGTACTTC	CASSLPGTRSREQYF
TRBD1	.	TRBJ2-3	TRBV7-2	TGTGCCAGCAGCTTTCGGACAGGGGGCAGCACAGATACGCAGTATTTT	CASSFRTGGSTDTQYF
TRBD1	.	TRBJ1-5	TRBV7-8	TGTGCCAGCAGCTTAGCGAACAGGGGAGGAGGTCAGCCCCAGCATTTT	CASSLANRGGGQPQHF
.	.	TRBJ2-2	TRBV5-6	TGTGCCAGCAGCTTGGTCCTTGACACCGGGGAGCTGTTTTTT	CASSLVLDTGELFF
.	few	TRBJ2-1	TRBV7-3	TGTGCCAGCAGCTCGCAGTGGTACAATGAGCAGTTCTTC	CASSSQWYNEQFF
.	.	TRBJ2-5	TRBV14	TGTGCCAGCAGCCCACGGTGGGGGGTAGGAGGAGAGACCCAGTACTTC	CASSPRWGVGGETQYF
.	many	TRBJ2-1	TRBV30	TGTGCCTGGAGCTCCAATGAGCAGTTCTTC	CAWSSNEQFF
TRBD2	.	TRBJ2-1	TRBV30	TGTGCCTGGGGCCGACTAGCGGGAGCGCATGAGCAGTTCTTC	CAWGRLAGAHEQFF
TRBD1	.	TRBJ2-5	TRBV5-1	TGCGCCAGCAGCTTTGAGCGGACAGGGGACGTTCTGCGTGGGTTGGGACAAGAGACCCAGTACTTC	CASSFERTGDVLRGLGQETQYF
TRBD1	many	TRBJ2-7	TRBV5-1	TGCGCCAGCGCTATCCGCCCGGACAGGCTCTACGAGCAGTACTTC	CASAIRPDRLYEQYF
.	.	TRBJ2-5	TRBV29-1	TGCAGCGTTGGCGACAGGTACCAAGAGACCCAGTACTTC	CSVGDRYQETQYF
.	.	TRBJ2-1	TRBV28	TGTGCCAGCAGTGAAGACGTGAGGGAGCAGTTCTTC	CASSEDVREQFF